One sample yielded the 9 T cell receptor beta chains listed below, sequenced in a study of PD-L1 blockade in urothelial cancer. The assay was immunoSEQ multiplex PCR, and TCRdb's table has in-frame clones only and misses some. The sample lists around 80,000 clones, approximately 86% occurring once. Sequencing used PBMCs, obtained around atezolizumab (anti-PD-L1) treatment. Receptors originate from a woman in her seventies with urothelial cancer.

This sequence joins TRBV15 and TRBJ2-7, with 8 bases aligning to TRBD1. The CDR3 is 15 residues long. Germline loops: CDR1 LNHNV, CDR2 YYDKDF (reference sequence). The J segment lost 6 bases and the V segment lost 3 bases, leaving 10 bases of the junction unmatched. The DNA for the CDR3 is TGTGCCACCAGCAGTAGAGGACAGGGAGTTGTCGAGCAGTACTTC. It yields the protein CATSSRGQGVVEQYF.

This chain uses TRBV6-6 with TRBJ1-1; unclear D gene. Looked up from germline, CDR1 is MNHNY and CDR2 is SVGAGI (reference sequence). This CDR3 comprises 15 residues. The V gene lost 7 bases and the J gene lost 1 base, with 16 bases spanning the gap. CDR3 loop: CASTPFGQENTEAFF. In nucleotides, the CDR3 is TGTGCCAGCACCCCGTTTGGGCAGGAGAACACTGAAGCTTTCTTT.

This rearrangement joins TRBV23-1 to TRBJ2-7, with a weak D call TRBD2 (5 bases). TRBV23-1 qualifies as an ORF whose function is uncertain. The CDR3 covers 17 residues. V was cut by 7 bases and J by 2 bases, with 24 bases left in between. The CDR3 coding sequence is TGCGCCAGCACCCTAACCCGACTGGGAGAGGGTACCTACGAGCAGTACTTC. Protein: CASTLTRLGEGTYEQYF.

This chain links TRBV12-5 with TRBJ2-1; 9 bases are a match to TRBD1. The germline gives CDR1 LGHNT, CDR2 FRNRAP. The CDR3 extends over 18 amino acids. V lost 5 bases and J lost 0; bases outside the gene matches: 11. The CDR3 DNA sequence: TGTGCTAGTGGTGTAGGACAGGGGATGGGGAGCTCCTACAATGAGCAGTTCTTC. Its translation is CASGVGQGMGSSYNEQFF.

V gene TRBV18 combines with J gene TRBJ1-6; 7 nucleotides match TRBD1. After removal of 4 bases from V and 9 bases from J, the junction contained 18 bases not matched to a gene. The CDR3 has 18 amino acids. The germline V gene encodes CDR1 KGHSH and CDR2 LQKENI. CDR3 in amino acids: CASSLLGLLRGSSSPLHF. The CDR3 coding sequence is TGTGCCAGCTCACTCCTCGGCTTACTCAGGGGGAGTAGTTCACCCCTCCACTTT.

The chain carries TRBV4-2 and TRBJ1-2; 10 positions match TRBD1. Losses at the gene ends were 6 bases for V and 4 bases for J; bases not matched to a gene: 17. The CDR3 consists of 18 residues. The germline V gene encodes CDR1 LGHNA and CDR2 YNFKEQ. The CDR3 loop reads CASRPSPGTGVRGYGYTF. The CDR3 coding sequence is TGTGCCAGCAGGCCTTCACCCGGGACAGGGGTCAGGGGCTATGGCTACACCTTC.

A single count supports this clone. The chain combines TRBV7-2 with TRBJ2-7; perhaps TRBD2 as D (6 bases). CDR1 is SGHTA and CDR2 is FQGNSA in the germline V gene. The V gene lost 3 bases and the J gene lost 2 bases, with 17 bases spanning the gap. CDR3 length: 16 residues. This chain's CDR3 is CASSLGTVMGTYEQYF. CDR3 DNA: TGTGCCAGCAGCTTGGGGACTGTGATGGGTACCTACGAGCAGTACTTC.

V and J are TRBV20-1 and TRBJ2-5; D is unresolved. Germline-derived CDR1 and CDR2 are DFQATT and SNEGSKA (reference sequence). This CDR3 is built from 11 residues. With 4 bases removed from V and 2 bases from J, the gap between germline ends came to 5 bases. The CDR3 DNA is TGCAGTGCTAACACACAAGAGACCCAGTACTTC. Translated: CSANTQETQYF.

The chain recombines TRBV2 with TRBJ2-1; 8 nucleotides align to TRBD1. This CDR3 region has 17 residues. V lost 6 bases to trimming and J lost 2 bases; unmatched junction nucleotides: 12. Germline V gene data show CDR1 as SNHLY and CDR2 as FYNNEI. CDR3 bases: TGTGCCAGCAGGAGGACCGGACAGGGTCAGGCCTACAATGAGCAGTTCTTC. Encoded protein: CASRRTGQGQAYNEQFF. Variable domain in full (rest from reference TRBV2 and TRBJ2-1): EPEVTQTPSHQVTQMGQEVILRCVPISNHLYFYWYRQILGQKVEFLVSFYNNEISEKSEIFDDQFSVERPDGSNFTLKIRSTKLEDSAMYFCASRRTGQGQAYNEQFFGPGTRLTVL.